These 17 T cell receptor beta chains were all obtained from the same sample, sequenced in a study of cytomegalovirus exposure and HLA in healthy donors. Amplification used 60 Vbeta primers and 13 Jbeta primers. Using immunoSEQ multiplex PCR, the repertoire was profiled, and TCRdb retains in-frame clones only, with some absent. The sample has roughly 36,000 clones, around two thirds seen once. Sequenced sample: PBMCs. The source of these receptors is a man younger than 45 in good health and CMV-seronegative.

The V call is TRBV5-4, the J call TRBJ2-2, with TRBD1 matching 7 bases. Germline V gene sequence: CDR1 SGHNT, CDR2 YYREEE (reference sequence). V trimming: 0 bases; J trimming: 4 bases; junction bases outside the gene matches: 3. This CDR3 spans 15 amino acids. CDR3 residues: CASSLGDRRTGELFF. The CDR3 bases are TGTGCCAGCAGCTTGGGGGACAGACGCACCGGGGAGCTGTTTTTT.

The V and J genes are TRBV28 and TRBJ1-6; the D is unclear. CDR1 is MDHEN, CDR2 SYDVKM, per germline. The CDR3 loop spans 15 amino acids. Trimming took off 7 bases at V and 6 bases at J, with 16 bases between the two ends. In DNA, the CDR3 is TGTGCCAGCACCGCAGCCGACTTACCTAATTCACCCCTCCACTTT. It specifies CASTAADLPNSPLHF.

The chain recombines TRBV5-8 with TRBJ2-1; 7 bases are a match to TRBD1. The CDR3 has 15 residues. From germline, CDR1 is SGHTS and CDR2 YDEGEE. V lost 4 bases and J lost 7; bases outside the gene matches: 11. The CDR3 DNA follows: TGTGCCAGCAGCCCGGGACAGAGATTAGCGAATGAGCAGTTCTTC. It encodes CASSPGQRLANEQFF.

This chain links TRBV19 with TRBJ1-5, with D perhaps TRBD1 (5 bases). CDR3 size: 16 residues. Trimming pared 6 bases from V and 5 bases from J, leaving 20 bases between. Germline lookup yields CDR1 LNHDA and CDR2 SQIVND (reference sequence). The CDR3 nucleotides are TGTGCCAGTAGGTTCGGGTGGCGACCGGGGGATCAGCCCCAGCATTTT. It translates to CASRFGWRPGDQPQHF.

The rearrangement joins TRBV6-5 to TRBJ2-7, with TRBD1 as a possible D gene (5 bases). V was shortened by 2 bases and J by 3 bases, with 11 bases between the two germline ends. Germline CDR1 is MNHEY and CDR2 is SVGAGI. This CDR3 spans 14 amino acids. CDR3 sequence: CASSYNGQIYEQYF. CDR3 sequence (DNA): TGTGCCAGCAGTTACAACGGACAAATCTACGAGCAGTACTTC.

The chain joins TRBV10-2 to TRBJ2-4; 7 bases are a match to TRBD1. With V trimmed by 0 bases and J by 0 bases, 17 bases remained unmatched. This CDR3 comprises 21 residues. Germline V gives CDR1 WSHSY, CDR2 SAAADI. The CDR3 coding sequence is TGCGCCAGCAGTGAGTCTAGTGAGGGACAGTTGTACTTTCTAGCCAAAAACATTCAGTACTTC. Translated, it gives CASSESSEGQLYFLAKNIQYF.

The V call is TRBV7-2, the J call TRBJ2-2; D gene uncertain. Looked up from germline, CDR1 is SGHTA and CDR2 is FQGNSA. Trimming cost V 1 base and J 13 bases, with 13 bases left between them. The CDR3 length is 13 residues. The CDR3 nucleotides read TGTGCCAGCAGCTTAGATGCGGCGCGCGGGCTGTTTTTT. Translated, it gives CASSLDAARGLFF.

The chain recombines TRBV6-1 with TRBJ1-2; D is perhaps TRBD1 (6 bases). Trimming took 0 bases from V and 3 from J, leaving 11 bases between them. Looked up from germline, CDR1 is MNHNS and CDR2 is SASEGT. The CDR3 contains 15 residues. CDR3 in DNA: TGTGCCAGCAGTGAAGCAGGCACAGGGTACTATGGCTACACCTTC. As protein: CASSEAGTGYYGYTF.

The V gene is TRBV5-6, the J gene TRBJ2-5; D is undetermined. Germline-derived CDR1 and CDR2 are SGHDT and YYEEEE. Trimming stripped 0 bases from V and 2 bases from J, with 11 bases between. There are 15 residues in the CDR3. CDR3 protein: CASSLDPTTQETQYF. The CDR3 coding sequence is TGTGCCAGCAGCTTGGACCCGACAACTCAAGAGACCCAGTACTTC.

This rearrangement joins TRBV27 to TRBJ2-2, with D tentatively TRBD1 (5 bases). This CDR3 is built from 13 residues. Germline V gene sequence: CDR1 MNHEY, CDR2 SMNVEV (reference sequence). V lost 2 bases and J lost 6, with 7 bases in between. The CDR3 nucleotides read TGTGCCAGCAGTTTAAGGGGCGCCGGGGAGCTGTTTTTT. Its translation is CASSLRGAGELFF.

The V gene is TRBV9, the J gene TRBJ2-7, with 7 bases aligning to TRBD1. Germline V gene sequence: CDR1 SGDLS, CDR2 YYNGEE. With V trimmed by 3 bases and J by 3 bases, 12 bases remained unmatched. The CDR3 runs 16 residues. The CDR3 coding sequence is TGTGCCAGCAGCGGGGGCTCGGGACAGCCTTTCTACGAGCAGTACTTC. Its protein is CASSGGSGQPFYEQYF. Complete variable domain (other parts from reference TRBV9 and TRBJ2-7): DSGVTQTPKHLITATGQRVTLRCSPRSGDLSVYWYQQSLDQGLQFLIQYYNGEERAKGNILERFSAQQFPDLHSELNLSSLELGDSALYFCASSGGSGQPFYEQYFGPGTRLTVT.

This chain connects TRBV4-1 to TRBJ2-7, with 13 bases fitting TRBD2. The CDR3 covers 16 residues. The V and J ends lost 4 bases and 2 bases, in that order; junction bases with no gene match: 5. Germline V CDR1 and CDR2: MGHRA, YSYEKL. This chain's CDR3 is CASSPGLAGATYEQYF. CDR3 nucleotide sequence: TGCGCCAGCAGCCCCGGACTAGCGGGGGCGACCTACGAGCAGTACTTC.

The chain recombines TRBV6-1 with TRBJ2-7; tentatively, D is TRBD1 (6 bases). The CDR3 runs 14 residues. V shed 8 bases and J shed 2 bases, with 16 bases lying between them. The germline gives CDR1 MNHNS, CDR2 SASEGT. The CDR3 DNA is TGTGCCAGCTTCCCTCGGAAGGGGGCCTACGAGCAGTACTTC. It translates to CASFPRKGAYEQYF.

The J gene is TRBJ1-2, the V gene TRBV14, with no clear D. V was trimmed by 3 bases and J by 4 bases, leaving 12 bases between them. This CDR3 is built from 14 residues. Germline V CDR1 and CDR2: SGHDN, FVKESK. The CDR3 coding sequence is TGTGCCAGCAGCCAGGGCAGCTCTGGCTATGGCTACACCTTC. Amino acid sequence: CASSQGSSGYGYTF.

The V gene is TRBV9, the J gene TRBJ2-5; 9 positions match TRBD2. V was pared by 0 bases and J by 2 bases, with 5 bases of the junction left unmatched. The CDR3 totals 16 residues. Germline V gives CDR1 SGDLS, CDR2 YYNGEE. CDR3 protein: CASSVGGSGGQETQYF. DNA of the CDR3: TGTGCCAGCAGCGTAGGGGGTAGCGGGGGACAAGAGACCCAGTACTTC. The full variable domain, rest sourced from reference TRBV9 and TRBJ2-5, is DSGVTQTPKHLITATGQRVTLRCSPRSGDLSVYWYQQSLDQGLQFLIQYYNGEERAKGNILERFSAQQFPDLHSELNLSSLELGDSALYFCASSVGGSGGQETQYFGPGTRLLVL.

The chain has TRBV28 and TRBJ2-5, with 7 bases lining up with TRBD1. Germline V gene sequence: CDR1 MDHEN, CDR2 SYDVKM. This CDR3 has 12 residues. V lost 8 bases and J lost 5; bases outside the gene matches: 5. This chain's CDR3 is CASQQGLETQYF. CDR3 in DNA: TGTGCCAGCCAACAGGGGCTGGAGACCCAGTACTTC. Looking up the rest from reference TRBV28 and TRBJ2-5 gives the full variable domain: DVKVTQSSRYLVKRTGEKVFLECVQDMDHENMFWYRQDPGLGLRLIYFSYDVKMKEKGDIPEGYSVSREKKERFSLILESASTNQTSMYLCASQQGLETQYFGPGTRLLVL.

This clone was recorded a few times. This chain uses TRBV6-6 with TRBJ2-6; TRBD2 might be the D (6 bases). V gave up 5 bases and J gave up 2 bases, with 13 bases separating them. In germline, CDR1 is MNHNY, CDR2 SVGAGI (reference sequence). There are 16 residues in the CDR3. CDR3 DNA sequence: TGTGCCAGCAGTACGGGGGTCGGAACTGGGGCCAACGTCCTGACTTTC. Translation gives CASSTGVGTGANVLTF.